Presented here are 12 T cell receptor beta chains from one specimen sequenced in a study of molecular identifiers for immune sequencing clone quantification. TCRdb passed the PCR reads through MiXCR, listing each CDR3 protein once. The sample records some 100,000 distinct CDR3 sequences, about 20% being singletons. Sequences were obtained from naive CD8+ T cells from blood, with Jurkat cell RNA spiked in. The subset was: FACS-sorted CD8+CD4-CCR7+CD45RA+ naive T cells. The receptors come from a human donor in good health. Some libraries in this study had Jurkat cell RNA spiked in.

This clonotype appeared a few times. Being one base from a much bigger clone, this may be a read error. The rearrangement joins TRBV20-1 to TRBJ2-7; weak D call: TRBD2 (5 bases). Germline V gene data show CDR1 as DFQATT and CDR2 as SNEGSKA (reference sequence). The germline V and J ends were trimmed by 0 bases and 1 base, with 13 bases remaining between them. CDR3 size: 15 residues. The CDR3 bases are TGCAGTGCTAGAGATACAGAGGGTAGGTCCTACGAGCAGTACTTC. Protein product: CSARDTEGRSYEQYF.

This clonotype was observed at least ten times. The chain is built from TRBV28 and TRBJ2-7; 8 bases align to TRBD2. There are 17 residues in the CDR3. Germline CDR1 and CDR2: MDHEN and SYDVKM. With 2 bases clipped from V and 1 base from J, the junction kept 10 bases outside the gene matches. DNA for the CDR3: TGTGCCAGCAGTTTAATCCCTCGCGGGAGGTATTCCTACGAGCAGTACTTC. This codes for CASSLIPRGRYSYEQYF.

This clonotype was observed at least ten times. The chain has TRBV7-6 and TRBJ1-2; D unresolved. V shed 5 bases and J shed 6 bases, with 13 bases lying between them. This CDR3 has 13 residues. Germline CDR1 and CDR2: SGHVS and FNYEAQ. The DNA of the CDR3 is TGTGCCAGCAGCGATGACCCTCTACATGGCTACACCTTC. This translates into CASSDDPLHGYTF.

This clonotype has just a few counts. The chain combines TRBV13 with TRBJ1-6; the match to TRBD1 covers 7 bases. The CDR3 length is 16 residues. Looked up from germline, CDR1 is PRHDT and CDR2 is FYEKMQ (reference sequence). The trim removed 2 bases at V and 2 bases at J, leaving 3 bases unmatched. CDR3 protein: CASSLTGTAYNSPLHF. The CDR3 bases are TGTGCCAGCAGCTTAACAGGGACAGCCTATAATTCACCCCTCCACTTT.

This clonotype was picked up many times. J is TRBJ2-6 and V is TRBV27; possibly TRBD1 or TRBD2 for D (5 bases each). There are 18 residues in the CDR3. CDR1 and CDR2 from the germline V gene are MNHEY and SMNVEV (reference sequence). Trimming shortened V by 5 bases and J by 0 bases, and 17 bases separated the two germline ends. This CDR3 reads CASSILHRDRSGANVLTF. The CDR3, as DNA: TGTGCCAGCAGTATACTCCATAGGGACCGCTCTGGGGCCAACGTCCTGACTTTC.

This clonotype was counted ten times or more. The gene calls are TRBV9 and TRBJ2-7, with D unresolved. The CDR3 contains 15 residues. V was clipped by 0 bases and J by 0 bases, with 10 bases between them. Germline assignment: CDR1 SGDLS and CDR2 YYNGEE. The CDR3 here is CASSVDAKRSYEQYF. For the CDR3, the DNA is TGTGCCAGCAGCGTAGACGCGAAGCGCTCCTACGAGCAGTACTTC.

The rearrangement joins TRBV28 to TRBJ2-1; D may be TRBD2 (5 bases). Per the germline V gene, CDR1 is MDHEN and CDR2 is SYDVKM. The CDR3 is 13 residues long. The V and J ends lost 2 bases and 11 bases respectively, with 13 bases between them. The chain's CDR3 is CASSLTRVAKQFF. The CDR3 DNA reads TGTGCCAGCAGTTTAACGAGGGTCGCGAAGCAGTTCTTC. The full variable domain, in which reference TRBV28 and TRBJ2-1 provide the parts outside the CDR3, is DVKVTQSSRYLVKRTGEKVFLECVQDMDHENMFWYRQDPGLGLRLIYFSYDVKMKEKGDIPEGYSVSREKKERFSLILESASTNQTSMYLCASSLTRVAKQFFGPGTRLTVL.

The J gene is TRBJ2-5, the V gene TRBV7-9; D might be TRBD2 (5 bases). CDR1 SEHNR and CDR2 FQNEAQ come from the germline V gene (reference sequence). Trimming removed 5 bases at V and 1 base at J, with 14 bases between. CDR3 length: 15 residues. In DNA, the CDR3 is TGTGCCAGCAGCCTCACGGGATCCTCCCAAGAGACCCAGTACTTC. Translated: CASSLTGSSQETQYF.

This clonotype has more than one count but fewer than ten. This may be a read error, as it is one base from a much larger clone. The chain is built from TRBV5-3 and TRBJ2-3; TRBD2 aligns across 11 bases. TRBV5-3 is flagged as an ORF with uncertain function. This CDR3 region has 15 residues. V lost 8 bases to trimming and J lost 6 bases; unmatched junction nucleotides: 11. CDR3 sequence: CASGSTSGSYDTQYF. The DNA for the CDR3 is TGTGCCAGCGGCTCAACTAGCGGGAGTTATGATACGCAGTATTTT.

This clonotype was counted many times. The chain uses TRBV7-8 and TRBJ2-1; D is perhaps TRBD2 (6 bases). Germline-derived CDR1 and CDR2 are SGHVS and FQNEAQ. The CDR3 is 15 amino acids. V lost 5 bases and J lost 1, with 12 bases in between. CDR3 sequence reads: CASSLGAGSYNEQFF. In DNA, the CDR3 is TGTGCCAGCAGCCTAGGAGCGGGTTCCTACAATGAGCAGTTCTTC.

As to this clonotype: A much larger clone lies one base from this, so it may be a read error. The chain employs TRBV7-9 and TRBJ2-7; D possibly matches TRBD1 or TRBD2 (5 bases each). The CDR3 consists of 12 residues. Germline values: CDR1 SEHNR, CDR2 FQNEAQ (reference sequence). CDR3 residues: CAGSLGTEEQYF. Written as DNA, the CDR3 is TGTGCCGGCAGCTTAGGGACGGAGGAGCAGTACTTC.

In its sample, this clonotype was seen many times. In nucleotides, the CDR3 is TGTGCCTGGAGTGAACTAGCGGGGCAAGATACGCAGTATTTT. Translation: CAWSELAGQDTQYF. The chain carries TRBV30 and TRBJ2-3; TRBD2 aligns across 10 bases. V shed 1 base and J 5 bases; nucleotides not matched to a gene: 3. The CDR3 has 14 residues. CDR1 is GTSNPN, CDR2 SVGIG, per germline (reference sequence). The full variable domain, rest sourced from reference TRBV30 and TRBJ2-3, is SQTIHQWPATLVQPVGSPLSLECTVEGTSNPNLYWYRQAAGRGLQLLFYSVGIGQISSEVPQNLSASRPQDRQFILSSKKLLLSDSGFYLCAWSELAGQDTQYFGPGTRLTVL.